This T cell receptor beta chain appears in the sequencing data of a study of shared clonotypes between healthy human individuals. Splitting the CD4+ cells yielded a CD45RA+ naive subset and a CD45RA-negative memory subset. The CDR3 covers 14 residues. Germline loops: CDR1 MNHEY, CDR2 SVGAGI. Trimming at V came to 0 bases and at J to 10 bases, leaving 6 bases not matched to a gene. Profiled with immunoSEQ multiplex PCR; TCRdb holds only in-frame clones, not every one. The sample lists some 2.3 million clones; more than 80% were seen once. The sample was naive CD4+ T cells from PBMCs. Subset denoted: CD45RA+ positively selected. This TCR was recovered from a man aged 18 to 29 in good health. Some clones in this sample may be carry-over from other donors' samples. The chain carries TRBV6-5 and TRBJ1-1; 9 nucleotides line up with TRBD1. Here the CDR3 DNA reads TGTGCCAGCAGTTACTCAGGACAGGGGTCCGTAGCTTTCTTT. Translating gives CASSYSGQGSVAFF.